One sample yielded the 7 T cell receptor beta chains listed below, sequenced in a study of blood T cell repertoires in COVID-19. The method was immunoSEQ multiplex PCR; TCRdb's version includes in-frame clones alone and lacks a portion of them. The sample lists about 39,000 clones; over 65% were seen once. Material: peripheral blood. These receptors were obtained from a man in his forties or fifties with active or convalescent COVID-19.

The chain joins TRBV7-6 to TRBJ2-7; 9 bases fit TRBD2. The CDR3 extends over 18 amino acids. Germline CDR1 and CDR2: SGHVS and FNYEAQ. The V segment lost 2 bases and the J segment 2 bases; nucleotides outside the gene matches: 13. The CDR3 nucleotides are TGTGCCAGCAGCTTATACGGCGGGGGGGACAGCTGGACCTACGAGCAGTACTTC. Translating it yields CASSLYGGGDSWTYEQYF.

The chain uses TRBV4-1 and TRBJ2-7; possibly TRBD2 for D (6 bases). From germline, CDR1 is MGHRA and CDR2 YSYEKL. This CDR3 has 15 residues. The germline V and J ends were trimmed by 0 bases and 3 bases, with 12 bases remaining between them. CDR3 DNA: TGCGCCAGCAGCCAAGATTGGCGGGATTACTACGAGCAGTACTTC. Protein sequence: CASSQDWRDYYEQYF.

For the CDR3, the DNA is TGTGCCAGCACCCAGACAGGGGGGAACATTCAGTACTTC. This translates into CASTQTGGNIQYF. This chain joins TRBV6-5 and TRBJ2-4, with 9 bases fitting TRBD1. CDR1 is MNHEY and CDR2 is SVGAGI in the germline V gene. CDR3 size: 13 residues. The V and J ends lost 7 bases and 7 bases, in that order; junction bases with no gene match: 5.

The sample holds one count of this clone. V and J are TRBV11-2 and TRBJ2-1, with 8 bases fitting TRBD2. The germline gives CDR1 SGHAT, CDR2 FQNNGV. V dropped 6 bases and J dropped 9; count of bases not matched to a gene: 7. This CDR3 region has 13 residues. The CDR3, as DNA: TGTGCCAGCAGATCTATAGCGGGGTTTGAGCAGTTCTTC. It translates to CASRSIAGFEQFF.

V gene TRBV19 combines with J gene TRBJ2-2; D unclear. The CDR3 totals 16 residues. Germline CDR1 LNHDA, CDR2 SQIVND (reference sequence). Trimming took off 3 bases at V and 0 bases at J, with 11 bases between the two ends. CDR3 in DNA: TGTGCCAGTAGTATTCGGTCGATTGCGAACACCGGGGAGCTGTTTTTT. Protein sequence: CASSIRSIANTGELFF.

The V gene is TRBV7-2, the J gene TRBJ1-1, with D maybe TRBD1 (5 bases). Between the trimmed V and J ends, which lost 1 base and 5 bases, there was a span of 8 bases. Germline values: CDR1 SGHTA, CDR2 FQGNSA. This CDR3 comprises 13 residues. In DNA, the CDR3 is TGTGCCAGCAGCTTAGGGGGGGAGACTGAAGCTTTCTTT. It specifies CASSLGGETEAFF.

The V gene is TRBV7-9, the J gene TRBJ1-1, with D maybe TRBD1 (6 bases). CDR1 is SEHNR and CDR2 is FQNEAQ in the germline V gene (reference sequence). This CDR3 comprises 15 residues. The ends were cut back, 5 bases at V and 0 bases at J, with 13 bases in the middle. In DNA, the CDR3 is TGTGCCAGCAGCGTACCCAGGGGTCTGAACACTGAAGCTTTCTTT. Protein product: CASSVPRGLNTEAFF.